The present T cell receptor (beta chain) was sequenced within a study of identical twins (TCRdb year 2016). Study-wide context: The study deep-sequenced TCR alpha and beta repertoires from monozygotic twins, unrelated adults of various ages and cord blood to test whether fetal clonotypes persist. To rule out contamination, the twin experiments were replicated at different times with different library preparation protocols.

From the cysteine through the phenylalanine, the CDR3 covers 12 amino acids. Solely the CDR3 DNA is kept, with 36 bases framed from the first base. Trimming takes 6 bases from V and 4 bases from J, and the germline ends sit 8 bases apart. The germline V gene supplies CDR1 SNHLY and CDR2 FYNNEI. Every donor in the study was a healthy Caucasian. Three pairs of female monozygotic twins, all aged about 18 to 29 years, were included in the twin cohort. Positive isolation kits from Invitrogen were used to isolate the CD4+ and CD8+ T cell populations. Overall results and qualifications from the work: Recombination models systematically underestimated out-of-frame TCR alpha sharing in monozygotic twins but agreed with sharing between unrelated individuals. Invariant T cells such as MAIT and iNKT could partly confound zero-insertion analyses, although diverse VJ usage argued against such confounding for most clonotypes. Because the same donors could not be followed over many years, the conclusions depended on cross-sectional statistical analysis. Compared with coincidental sharing between unrelated individuals, an excess of low generation-probability sequences was observed among out-of-frame TCR alpha sequences shared between twins. A weaker excess of twin sharing was found in beta out-of-frame sequences because the signal-to-noise ratio was lowered by fewer shared sequences. Fewer insertions were carried by abundant cord blood beta clonotypes, a similar but weaker trend appeared in young adult naive repertoires, and no such trend appeared in memory repertoires.

With respect to this clonotype: Its antigen remains unidentified. One base away there is no much larger clone; base qualities are not given.

The library was obtained by 5' RACE. Reads for this sample came from an Illumina HiSeq 2000. Template switching added a universal primer binding site, and the final cDNA carried a unique molecular identifier that allowed TCR cDNA molecules to be counted accurately. Specific primers in the conserved constant-segment region were used to synthesize first-strand cDNA for the TCR alpha and beta chains. To control for contamination, every cDNA library was double barcoded, receiving both a SMART-Mk sample barcode and Illumina barcodes. Two successive PCR steps introduced TruSeq adapter sequences along with Illumina sample barcodes. TCR alpha and beta cDNA libraries were sequenced on the Illumina HiSeq platform with custom primers. The source study handled its data this way. Raw reads were processed with MiGEC to extract unique molecular identifiers, and MiXCR was used to determine CDR3 positions. For each individual, recombination models were inferred using an EM algorithm with the repgenHMM and IGoR tools. Shared clonotype analysis was performed with the tcR package in R, normalizing sharing by the product of cloneset sizes. To study raw recombination free of thymic and clonal selection effects, out-of-frame nonproductive sequences were analyzed. TCRdb ran its own pipeline on the public reads, namely fastp trimming at Q25 and MiXCR clone calling, and kept in-frame beta chains. Every distinct CDR3 protein forms one entry, paired with its most common genes and DNA. For this entry, the V and J calls and clone size follow TCRdb and not the study's own pipeline. This sample has roughly 260,000 distinct CDR3 sequences in its table, and 6% to 8% of those were observed once. Of the sample, about 5.8% falls within the top ten clones.

The data also belong to a second study, concerning yellow fever vaccine responses in identical twins. The second study reports: The T cell response to vaccination in identical twins was reported by the authors to appear partly convergent and partly personalized. Focusing on identical twins, the study followed the T cell clones that responded to the vaccine, and did so with precision.

The chain is made from TRBV2 and TRBJ2-3, with no reliable assignment of the D segment. The sequence was obtained from a woman aged 18-29 years in good health. Sequencing was performed on CD8+ T cells sorted from blood. At the DNA level, the sequence is TGTGCCAGCAGGGTGTCGTCAGATACGCAGTATTTT. The encoded protein is CASRVSSDTQYF.